The 27 T cell receptor beta chains presented below share a single source sample, sequenced in a study of regulatory T cells in long-lasting Graves disease. Arm-PCR of CDR3 regions and iRepertoire HTBI primers were the basis on which TCR beta libraries were built. TCRdb used MiXCR to reprocess the multiplex PCR reads, holding one entry per CDR3 protein. The sample includes approximately 270,000 distinct CDR3 sequences, around 18% seen only once; the top ten take around 15%. Described time point: newly diagnosed GD, antithyroid drugs for less than 3 months. Isolated PBMC RNA provided the starting material for the TCR library. These data also featured in a second study, about T cells in Graves' hyperthyroidism and ophthalmopathy.

Sample: peripheral blood mononuclear cells (PBMCs), taken at new diagnosis, from a patient treated with antithyroid drugs. The receptors were gathered from a woman aged 30 to 39 with Graves disease.

This clonotype was counted only a few times. The chain recombines TRBV18 with TRBJ1-3; 7 nucleotides agree with TRBD1. The germline V gene encodes CDR1 KGHSH and CDR2 LQKENI. This CDR3 region has 17 residues. Trimming at V came to 6 bases and at J to 0 bases, leaving 11 bases not matched to a gene. This CDR3 is CASSPQGGLSSGNTIYF. CDR3 nucleotides: TGTGCCAGCTCTCCGCAGGGGGGACTAAGCTCTGGAAACACCATATATTTT.

This clonotype was detected many times. The chain combines TRBV7-2 with TRBJ2-1; D call uncertain. Germline values: CDR1 SGHTA, CDR2 FQGNSA. This CDR3 has 14 amino acids. Trimming stripped 5 bases from V and 5 bases from J, with 13 bases between. The CDR3: CASSPRSSNNEQFF. The CDR3 nucleotides read TGTGCCAGCAGCCCCCGTTCATCGAACAATGAGCAGTTCTTC.

There are many counts of this clonotype. The chain employs TRBV5-8 and TRBJ1-2; a possible D gene is TRBD1 (5 bases). The CDR3 loop spans 14 amino acids. Trimming cost V 4 bases and J 2 bases, with 12 bases left between them. Germline CDR1 is SGHTS and CDR2 is YDEGEE. The CDR3 reads CASSILRENYGYTF. CDR3 coding DNA: TGTGCCAGCAGCATCCTCAGGGAAAACTATGGCTACACCTTC.

At least ten counts were recorded for this clonotype. V is TRBV5-1 and J is TRBJ2-7; the D is unclear. The CDR3 length is 13 residues. Trimming cost V 0 bases and J 9 bases, with 13 bases left between them. Germline CDR1 SGHRS, CDR2 YFSETQ. The CDR3 protein is CASSLDGQQGQYF. In nucleotides, the CDR3 is TGCGCCAGCAGCTTGGACGGGCAACAAGGGCAGTACTTC.

This clonotype was recorded many times. V usage is TRBV6-1 and J usage is TRBJ1-5; the D is unclear. In germline, CDR1 is MNHNS, CDR2 SASEGT. The CDR3 has 14 residues. Between the trimmed V and J ends, which lost 7 bases and 2 bases, there was a span of 12 bases. The CDR3 is CASTTLLGNQPQHF. The CDR3 region has the DNA TGTGCCAGCACTACCCTTTTGGGCAATCAGCCCCAGCATTTT.

This clonotype was detected only a few times. The chain combines TRBV5-6 with TRBJ1-5; D gene ambiguous. This CDR3 contains 14 residues. Trimming cost V 1 base and J 0 bases, with 5 bases left between them. The germline V gene encodes CDR1 SGHDT and CDR2 YYEEEE. The CDR3 coding sequence is TGTGCCAGCAGCTTGTTTTATAGCAATCAGCCCCAGCATTTT. Amino acid sequence: CASSLFYSNQPQHF.

The V call is TRBV6-2 or TRBV6-3, the J call TRBJ2-7; D not certain. Per germline, CDR1 MNHEY and CDR2 SVGEGT. The CDR3 totals 14 residues. Deletions cut 5 bases from V and 0 bases from J, with 11 bases between. DNA for the CDR3: TGTGCCAGCAGTAAGGCGGACGGCTCCTACGAGCAGTACTTC. This codes for CASSKADGSYEQYF.

Concerning this clonotype: Relative to the germline gene, one junction end is altered; a read error may explain this. The V call is TRBV2, the J call TRBJ2-7; D tentatively fits TRBD1 or TRBD2 (5 bases each). The CDR3 totals 14 residues. Per germline, CDR1 SNHLY and CDR2 FYNNEI. CDR3 in DNA: TGTGCCAGCAGTCGGGGCGGAGAATCCTACGAGCAGCACTTC. Translation gives CASSRGGESYEQHF.

Ten or more counts support this clonotype. This chain links TRBV6-1 with TRBJ2-5, with 8 bases fitting TRBD2. The CDR3 is 15 amino acids. CDR1 and CDR2 (germline): MNHNS, SASEGT. The J segment lost 5 bases and the V segment lost 7 bases, leaving 12 bases of the junction unmatched. DNA for the CDR3: TGTGCCAGCACTCTCGGGGGGGGCCCGAGGGAGACCCAGTACTTC. It yields the protein CASTLGGGPRETQYF.

This clonotype was counted at least ten times. The chain is built from TRBV29-1 and TRBJ1-1; D remains ambiguous. Germline V gene data show CDR1 as SQVTM and CDR2 as ANQGSEA. V lost 4 bases and J 1 base, leaving 7 bases between the germline ends. The CDR3 loop spans 12 amino acids. The CDR3: CSVGKGNTEAFF. The CDR3 coding sequence is TGCAGCGTTGGGAAGGGGAACACTGAAGCTTTCTTT.

V gene TRBV20-1 combines with J gene TRBJ2-3; 10 positions agree with TRBD2. CDR3 length: 17 residues. Germline assignment: CDR1 DFQATT and CDR2 SNEGSKA (reference sequence). With V trimmed by 3 bases and J by 2 bases, 11 bases remained unmatched. The CDR3: CSARPMTGLANTDTQYF. The CDR3 DNA reads as TGCAGTGCTAGGCCCATGACGGGACTAGCGAACACAGATACGCAGTATTTT.

The genes are TRBV2 and TRBJ2-1; maybe TRBD2 (6 bases). The J call may be faulty, since TRBJ2-5 better matches the DNA end. Germline assignment: CDR1 SNHLY and CDR2 FYNNEI. The CDR3 is 17 amino acids. CDR3 residues: CASSEAWLATSAETQYF. The DNA for the CDR3 is TGTGCCAGCAGTGAAGCGTGGCTAGCGACCTCAGCGGAGACCCAGTACTTC.

This clonotype was recorded many times. The gene calls are TRBV7-2 and TRBJ1-1; 8 nucleotides agree with TRBD1. In germline, CDR1 is SGHTA, CDR2 FQGNSA. This CDR3 spans 18 amino acids. J gave up 3 bases and V 5 bases, and 17 bases lay outside the gene matches. CDR3 sequence: CASSPLAGGAFVDTEAFF. The CDR3 DNA is TGTGCCAGCAGCCCTCTCGCAGGGGGCGCGTTTGTGGACACTGAAGCTTTCTTT.

Ten or more counts support this clonotype. The chain recombines TRBV11-2 with TRBJ2-7; a possible D gene is TRBD2 (6 bases). Per the germline V gene, CDR1 is SGHAT and CDR2 is FQNNGV. The CDR3 totals 12 residues. The germline V and J ends were trimmed by 3 bases and 7 bases, with 10 bases remaining between them. The DNA for the CDR3 is TGTGCCAGCAGCTTCGGGAGTGAAGAGCAGTACTTC. Translation gives CASSFGSEEQYF. The full variable domain, in which reference TRBV11-2 and TRBJ2-7 provide the parts outside the CDR3, is EAGVAQSPRYKIIEKRQSVAFWCNPISGHATLYWYQQILGQGPKLLIQFQNNGVVDDSQLPKDRFSAERLKGVDSTLKIQPAKLEDSAVYLCASSFGSEEQYFGPGTRLTVT.

As regards this clonotype: Just one base apart from a much larger clone, this may be a read error. V gene TRBV6-2 or TRBV6-3 combines with J gene TRBJ1-5; no clear D. Trimming stripped 6 bases from V and 0 bases from J, with 15 bases between. The CDR3 has 16 residues. Germline V lookup: CDR1 MNHEY, CDR2 SVGEGT. The CDR3 region is CASSDEPDYSNQPQHF. In DNA, the CDR3 is TGTGCCAGCAGCGACGAACCCGATTATAGCAATCAGCCCCAGCATTTT.

This clonotype appeared many times. The V and J genes are TRBV2 and TRBJ2-2, with 9 bases matching TRBD2. The CDR3 spans 15 residues. V was clipped by 4 bases and J by 4 bases; unmatched bases: 4. CDR1 and CDR2 (germline): SNHLY, FYNNEI. Here the CDR3 DNA reads TGTGCCAGCAGTGGGACTAGCGTGATCACCGGGGAGCTGTTTTTT. Encoded protein: CASSGTSVITGELFF.

This sequence joins TRBV18 and TRBJ2-7; no clear D gene. Trimming took off 0 bases at V and 2 bases at J, with 14 bases between the two ends. This CDR3 has 16 residues. The germline gives CDR1 KGHSH, CDR2 LQKENI. In DNA form, the CDR3 reads TGTGCCAGCTCACCACCTTGGTCGAAATCGACCTACGAGCAGTACTTC. Translation gives CASSPPWSKSTYEQYF.

This clonotype was detected many times. The V call is TRBV7-3, the J call TRBJ2-1; TRBD2 matches 9 bases. With 5 bases clipped from V and 4 bases from J, the junction kept 6 bases outside the gene matches. CDR1 and CDR2 (germline): SGHTA, FQGTGA. This CDR3 comprises 15 residues. The CDR3 bases are TGTGCCAGCAGCACTCTAGCGGGGCCTTACAATGAGCAGTTCTTC. Its translation is CASSTLAGPYNEQFF.

This clonotype has at least ten counts. The rearrangement uses TRBV2 and TRBJ2-7; 7 nucleotides line up with TRBD2. Losses at the gene ends were 1 base for V and 1 base for J; bases not matched to a gene: 4. This CDR3 spans 15 amino acids. The germline gives CDR1 SNHLY, CDR2 FYNNEI. As DNA, the CDR3 is TGTGCCAGCAGTGAAGGACCTAGCGGATCCTACGAGCAGTACTTC. Amino acid sequence: CASSEGPSGSYEQYF.

In its sample, this clonotype was seen many times. This chain uses TRBV3-1 with TRBJ2-7, with 10 positions matching TRBD1. The length of the CDR3 is 16 residues. V dropped 4 bases and J dropped 6; count of bases not matched to a gene: 12. CDR1 is LGHDT, CDR2 YNNKEL, per germline (reference sequence). CDR3 sequence (DNA): TGTGCCAGCAGCCGAGGGGTCAGACAGGGGGCGGTCGAGCAGTACTTC. The encoded protein is CASSRGVRQGAVEQYF.

This clonotype was seen at least ten times. The germline gene is not matched at one end of the junction; a read error may be the cause. This rearrangement joins TRBV7-9 to TRBJ1-1, with a tentative D call TRBD1 (6 bases). Germline-derived CDR1 and CDR2 are SEHNR and FQNEAQ (reference sequence). The CDR3 runs 15 residues. CDR3 protein: CASSLAGDSGAEAFF. As DNA, the CDR3 is TGCGCCAGCAGCTTGGCAGGGGATAGCGGCGCTGAAGCTTTCTTT.

This clonotype was counted at least ten times. This chain links TRBV20-1 with TRBJ1-2; 10 bases agree with TRBD1. CDR3 length: 15 residues. Germline trimming cut 0 bases from V and 2 bases from J; bases unmatched to any gene: 3. Germline V gene data show CDR1 as DFQATT and CDR2 as SNEGSKA (reference sequence). The CDR3 nucleotides read TGCAGTGCTAGAGATAGGGACAGGGGAAACTATGGCTACACCTTC. Translation: CSARDRDRGNYGYTF.

The table lists this clonotype with many counts. The chain recombines TRBV20-1 with TRBJ1-2, with D possibly matching TRBD1 (5 bases). V dropped 7 bases and J dropped 8 bases, with 14 bases sitting between them. Per germline, CDR1 DFQATT and CDR2 SNEGSKA (reference sequence). The CDR3 spans 11 residues. The DNA for the CDR3 is TGCAGTGTTCAATTAGGGGTAGGCTACACCTTC. Protein product: CSVQLGVGYTF.

This clonotype was recorded many times. CDR3 coding DNA: TGTGCCAGCAGTCCATCAACAGGAGAAAAACTGTTTTTT. It yields the protein CASSPSTGEKLFF. V gene TRBV7-9 combines with J gene TRBJ1-4; TRBD1 might be the D (5 bases). Trimming removed 6 bases at V and 8 bases at J, with 13 bases between. This CDR3 has 13 amino acids. Germline CDR1 and CDR2: SEHNR and FQNEAQ (reference sequence).

This clonotype came up a few times. J is TRBJ2-2 and V is TRBV10-3; 8 positions match TRBD1. J lost 3 bases, V lost 3 bases, and 3 bases had no gene match. CDR3 length equals 15 residues. Per the germline V gene, CDR1 is ENHRY and CDR2 is SYGVKD. DNA of the CDR3: TGTGCCATCAGTGAAGGGACAGGCTACACCGGGGAGCTGTTTTTT. This gives the protein CAISEGTGYTGELFF.

This clonotype has at least ten counts. The V call is TRBV12-3 or TRBV12-4, the J call TRBJ2-3, with 8 bases matching TRBD2. The length of the CDR3 is 14 residues. J lost 1 base, V lost 6 bases, and 3 bases had no gene match. The CDR3 coding sequence is TGTGCCAGCAGCCTCGGGAGGGGCACAGATACGCAGTATTTT. It yields the protein CASSLGRGTDTQYF.

In its sample, this clonotype was seen a few times. The rearrangement links TRBV5-8 to TRBJ1-6; 7 nucleotides match TRBD1. J lost 18 bases, V lost 3 bases, and 12 bases had no gene match. This CDR3 spans 13 amino acids. CDR1 is SGHTS, CDR2 YDEGEE, per germline. DNA for the CDR3: TGTGCCAGCAGCTCAGGGGAGGGGACAGCCCGCCACTTT. Protein product: CASSSGEGTARHF.